This TCR beta chain was recorded in a study of cytomegalovirus exposure and HLA in healthy donors. Researchers ran the PCR with 60 Vbeta and 13 Jbeta primers. Clones were sequenced by immunoSEQ multiplex PCR, and TCRdb holds only the in-frame ones, with some missing. The sample lists 170,000 or so clones; around 79% were seen once. CDR1 LNHDA and CDR2 SQIVND come from the germline V gene (reference sequence). This CDR3 has 14 amino acids. V was clipped by 5 bases and J by 0 bases, with 8 bases between them. Sequencing was carried out using PBMCs. V and J are TRBV19 and TRBJ1-3; no reliable D call. The clonotype originates from a woman aged 40 to 55 in good health and CMV-seronegative. CDR3 loop: CASSVRYSGNTIYF. DNA of the CDR3: TGTGCCAGTAGTGTACGGTACTCTGGAAACACCATATATTTT.